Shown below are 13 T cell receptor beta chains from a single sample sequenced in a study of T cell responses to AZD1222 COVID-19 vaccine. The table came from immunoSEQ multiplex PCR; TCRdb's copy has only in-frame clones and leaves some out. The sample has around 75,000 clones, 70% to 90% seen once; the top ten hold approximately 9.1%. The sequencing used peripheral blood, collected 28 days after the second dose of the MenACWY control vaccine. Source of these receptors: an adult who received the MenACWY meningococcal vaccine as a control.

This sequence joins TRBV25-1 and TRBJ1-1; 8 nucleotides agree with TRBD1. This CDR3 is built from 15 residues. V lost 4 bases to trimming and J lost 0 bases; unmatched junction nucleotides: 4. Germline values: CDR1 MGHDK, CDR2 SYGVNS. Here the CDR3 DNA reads TGTGCCAGCAGTGCCCGACAGGGGATGAACACTGAAGCTTTCTTT. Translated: CASSARQGMNTEAFF.

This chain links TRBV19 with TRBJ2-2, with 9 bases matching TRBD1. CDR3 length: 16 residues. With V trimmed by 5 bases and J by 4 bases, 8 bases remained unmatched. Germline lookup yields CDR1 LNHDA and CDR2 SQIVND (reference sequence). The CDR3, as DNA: TGTGCCAGTAGTCGCCGACAGGGGGGTGGCACCGGGGAGCTGTTTTTT. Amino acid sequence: CASSRRQGGGTGELFF.

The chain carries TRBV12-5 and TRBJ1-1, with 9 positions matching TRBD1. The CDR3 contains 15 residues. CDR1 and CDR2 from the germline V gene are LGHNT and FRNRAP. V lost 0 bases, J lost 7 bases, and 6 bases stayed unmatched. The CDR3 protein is CASGLVAGQGYEAFF. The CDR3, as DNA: TGTGCTAGTGGTTTGGTCGCGGGACAGGGCTATGAAGCTTTCTTT.

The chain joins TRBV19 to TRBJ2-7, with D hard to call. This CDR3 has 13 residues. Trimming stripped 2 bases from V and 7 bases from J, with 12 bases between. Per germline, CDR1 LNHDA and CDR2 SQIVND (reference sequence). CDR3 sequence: CASSITDQKEQYF. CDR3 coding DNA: TGTGCCAGTAGTATAACTGACCAGAAGGAGCAGTACTTC.

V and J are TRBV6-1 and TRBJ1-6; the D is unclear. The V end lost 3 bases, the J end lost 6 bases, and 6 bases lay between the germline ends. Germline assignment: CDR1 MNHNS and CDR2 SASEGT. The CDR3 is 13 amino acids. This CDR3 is CASSEMGNSPLHF. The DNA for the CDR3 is TGTGCCAGCAGTGAGATGGGTAATTCACCCCTCCACTTT.

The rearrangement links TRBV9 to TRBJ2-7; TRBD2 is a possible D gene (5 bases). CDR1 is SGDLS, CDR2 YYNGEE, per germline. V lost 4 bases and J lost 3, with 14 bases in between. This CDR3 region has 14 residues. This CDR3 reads CASSPREGGYEQYF. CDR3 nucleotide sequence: TGTGCCAGCAGCCCCCGAGAGGGTGGCTACGAGCAGTACTTC.

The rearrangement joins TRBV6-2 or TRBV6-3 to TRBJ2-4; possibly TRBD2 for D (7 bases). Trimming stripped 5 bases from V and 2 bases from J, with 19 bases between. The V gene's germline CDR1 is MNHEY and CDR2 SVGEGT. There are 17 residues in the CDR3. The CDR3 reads CASSKHGGAESKNIQYF. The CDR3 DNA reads TGTGCCAGCAGTAAACATGGGGGGGCTGAATCCAAAAACATTCAGTACTTC.

The CDR3 DNA sequence: TGTGCCACCAGCAGGACCAGGGACAGGGAATTGGGTCTAGGAAATGAGCAGTTCTTC. Amino acids: CATSRTRDRELGLGNEQFF. The genes are TRBV15 and TRBJ2-1; the match to TRBD1 covers 9 bases. The J segment lost 7 bases and the V segment lost 3 bases, leaving 19 bases of the junction unmatched. CDR1 is LNHNV and CDR2 is YYDKDF in the germline V gene (reference sequence). The CDR3 runs to 19 residues.

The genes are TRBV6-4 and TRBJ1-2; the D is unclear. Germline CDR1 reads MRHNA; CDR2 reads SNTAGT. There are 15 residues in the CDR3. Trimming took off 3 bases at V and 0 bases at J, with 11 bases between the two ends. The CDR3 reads CASSENYKANYGYTF. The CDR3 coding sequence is TGTGCCAGCAGTGAAAACTACAAAGCTAACTATGGCTACACCTTC.

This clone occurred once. CDR3 sequence: CASSLERGSDTQYF. The CDR3 nucleotides are TGTGCCAGCAGCTTGGAAAGGGGATCAGATACGCAGTATTTT. The chain carries TRBV5-6 and TRBJ2-3; possibly TRBD1 for D (5 bases). Trimming removed 0 bases from V and 4 bases from J, with 9 bases in between. The CDR3 is 14 amino acids. The germline V gene has CDR1 SGHDT and CDR2 YYEEEE.

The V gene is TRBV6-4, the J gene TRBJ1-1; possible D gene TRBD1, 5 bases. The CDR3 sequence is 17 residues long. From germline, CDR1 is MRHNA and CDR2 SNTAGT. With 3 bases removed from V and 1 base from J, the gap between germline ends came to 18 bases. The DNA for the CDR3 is TGTGCCAGCAGTGAAGGGGCAGGGTTTATCGAGAACACTGAAGCTTTCTTT. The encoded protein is CASSEGAGFIENTEAFF.

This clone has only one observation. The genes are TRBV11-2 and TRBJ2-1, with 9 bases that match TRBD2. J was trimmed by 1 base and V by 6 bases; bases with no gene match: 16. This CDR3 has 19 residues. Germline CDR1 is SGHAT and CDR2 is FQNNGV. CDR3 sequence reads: CASRWNLAGVGVSYNEQFF. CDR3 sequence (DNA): TGTGCCAGCAGATGGAACTTAGCGGGAGTGGGAGTTTCCTACAATGAGCAGTTCTTC.

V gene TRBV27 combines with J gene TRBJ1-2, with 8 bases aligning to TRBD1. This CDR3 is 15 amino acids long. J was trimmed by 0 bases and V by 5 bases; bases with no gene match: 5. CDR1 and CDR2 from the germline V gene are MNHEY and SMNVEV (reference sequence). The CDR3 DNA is TGTGCCAGCAGTCCCCGGGACAGGCCTAACTATGGCTACACCTTC. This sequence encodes CASSPRDRPNYGYTF.